One T cell receptor beta chain is described in this entry. The data belong to a study of shared clonotypes between healthy human individuals. Study-level background: The plates for each donor numbered three CD4 naive, three CD4 memory, two CD8 naive and one CD8 memory.

Naive-designated CD8 cells lacked CD45RO, were positively enriched for CCR7, and omitted terminally differentiated effector memory CD45RA+ cells. Assay used: immunoSEQ multiplex PCR; TCRdb lists only in-frame clones, some missing. The profile shows some 2 million clones, about 95% of them singletons. Germline lookup yields CDR1 SGHDT and CDR2 YYEEEE. With 3 bases removed from V and 1 base from J, the gap between germline ends came to 7 bases. This CDR3 comprises 13 residues. Sequences were obtained from naive CD8+ T cells sorted from blood. This TCR was recovered from a man in his late teens or twenties in good health. This chain uses TRBV5-6 with TRBJ1-1; possible D gene TRBD1, 5 bases. CDR3 loop: CASSYGANTEAFF. CDR3 sequence (DNA): TGTGCCAGCAGCTACGGGGCGAACACTGAAGCTTTCTTT.